A single sample is the source of the 2 T cell receptor beta chains below, sequenced in a study of cytomegalovirus exposure and HLA in healthy donors. Only in-frame clones appear in the TCRdb table, and some are missing; sequencing was by immunoSEQ multiplex PCR. The table records a few hundred thousand clones, roughly 88% of them present only once. The sequenced material came from PBMCs. The receptors originated from a woman aged 25 to 45 in good health and CMV-seropositive.

This rearrangement joins TRBV7-2 to TRBJ1-5, with D tentatively TRBD1 (6 bases). This CDR3 comprises 16 residues. The V end was cut by 5 bases, the J end by 0 bases, with 14 bases between. Germline assignment: CDR1 SGHTA and CDR2 FQGNSA. The CDR3 region is CASSQTTGYSNQPQHF. The CDR3 DNA reads TGTGCCAGCAGCCAAACGACAGGTTATAGCAATCAGCCCCAGCATTTT. Looking up the rest from reference TRBV7-2 and TRBJ1-5 gives the full variable domain: GAGVSQSPSNKVTEKGKDVELRCDPISGHTALYWYRQSLGQGLEFLIYFQGNSAPDKSGLPSDRFSAERTGGSVSTLTIQRTQQEDSAVYLCASSQTTGYSNQPQHFGDGTRLSIL.

V usage is TRBV29-1 and J usage is TRBJ1-2; possibly TRBD1 for D (5 bases). The CDR3 totals 13 residues. Germline CDR1 is SQVTM and CDR2 is ANQGSEA. Trimming shortened V by 7 bases and J by 3 bases, and 15 bases separated the two germline ends. This CDR3 is CSERAGGDYGYTF. For the CDR3, the DNA is TGCAGCGAAAGAGCTGGGGGGGACTATGGCTACACCTTC.